The rows below give T cell receptor beta chains drawn from one sample of a study of identical twins. TCRdb recomputed calls from the 5' RACE reads with MiXCR, one row per CDR3 protein. The sample lists fewer than 350,000 distinct CDR3 sequences, around 8.8% occurring once. This same sample was also taken into another study, of yellow fever vaccine responses in identical twins.

Input material: memory (CD45RO+) T cells sorted from blood. The receptor source for this set is a woman under 30 in good health. The CDR3 runs from the conserved cysteine through the conserved F or W. The order of the fields is V gene, D gene, clone size, J gene, CDR3 DNA, CDR3 protein. The D gene is left open where the match is weak. A row's size may be missing; if present it is once, few, many or a size class.

TRBV28	-	-	TRBJ2-3	TGTGCCAGCAGGAGAAGGGTGGGGGGTAGGACAGATACGCAGTATTTT	CASRRRVGGRTDTQYF
TRBV5-5	-	-	TRBJ1-3	TGTGCCAGCAGCCCCCTAGGAAGCTCTGGAAACACCATATATTTT	CASSPLGSSGNTIYF
TRBV6-2/TRBV6-3	-	few	TRBJ2-2	TGTGCCAGCCATCTCGACACCGGGGAGCTGTTTTTT	CASHLDTGELFF
TRBV5-1	TRBD2	many	TRBJ2-3	TGCGCCAGCAGTTGGACTAGCGGGGGGCCCACAGATACGCAGTATTTT	CASSWTSGGPTDTQYF
TRBV20-1	TRBD2	many	TRBJ2-1	TGCAGTGCGGATACTAGCGGGAGGACCTACAATGAGCAGTTCTTC	CSADTSGRTYNEQFF
TRBV14	TRBD2	few	TRBJ2-7	TGTGCCAGCAGCCGGCGGGAGTCGAGATTCTACGAGCAGTACTTC	CASSRRESRFYEQYF
TRBV20-1	-	-	TRBJ1-5	TGCAGTGCTAGAGATCGCCATAGGCAGAACAATCAGCCCCAGCATTTT	CSARDRHRQNNQPQHF
TRBV29-1	TRBD1	-	TRBJ2-1	TGCAGCGTTGCCGGGACAGGGGGCTTCAATGAGCAGTTCTTC	CSVAGTGGFNEQFF
TRBV6-1	TRBD2	-	TRBJ2-1	TGTGCCAGCAGTCCGCTAGCGGGGGGTGTCGCTGAGCAGTTCTTC	CASSPLAGGVAEQFF
TRBV20-1	-	-	TRBJ2-3	TGCAGTGCTAGAATTAGCGCGCTTAGCACAGATACGCAGTATTTT	CSARISALSTDTQYF
TRBV6-2/TRBV6-3	-	many	TRBJ1-6	TGTGCCAGCAGAGATGGGGGCCGCTCCTATAATTCACCCCTCCACTTT	CASRDGGRSYNSPLHF
TRBV29-1	TRBD2	many	TRBJ2-5	TGCAGCGTTGTTGCGGGAGGTAGATTGGAGACCCAGTACTTC	CSVVAGGRLETQYF
TRBV5-1	-	-	TRBJ2-6	TGCGCCAGCAGCTTGGCAGCCGGAGGAGGTGGGGCCAACGTCCTGACTTTC	CASSLAAGGGGANVLTF